The rows below give T cell receptor beta chains drawn from one sample of a study of cytomegalovirus exposure and HLA in healthy donors. Clones were read by immunoSEQ multiplex PCR, and TCRdb kept only the in-frame ones, dropping some. The table has about 36,000 clones, approximately 74% seen once. What was sequenced was PBMCs. These receptors were taken from a young man in good health and CMV-seronegative. CDR3s include the opening cysteine and the closing phenylalanine or tryptophan. D genes are given only for firm matches. Rows may omit the clone size; those that give it use once, few, many or a size class.

>TRBV27|TRBJ1-1|NA|NA
CASSFRNFSTEAFF
TGTGCCAGCAGTTTCAGGAATTTTAGCACTGAAGCTTTCTTT
>TRBV5-6|TRBJ2-5|NA|NA
CASSIGQRETQYF
TGTGCCAGCAGCATCGGACAGCGAGAGACCCAGTACTTC
>TRBV6-5|TRBJ1-6|TRBD1|NA
CASSYGQGVNSPLHF
TGTGCCAGCAGTTACGGACAGGGGGTGAATTCACCCCTCCACTTT
>TRBV7-7|TRBJ1-1|TRBD1|NA
CASSQDRDAEAFF
TGTGCTAGCAGCCAGGACAGGGACGCTGAAGCTTTCTTT
>TRBV4-1|TRBJ2-5|NA|NA
CASSQATTAQETQYF
TGCGCCAGCAGCCAAGCCACGACAGCACAAGAGACCCAGTACTTC
>TRBV14|TRBJ2-7|NA|NA
CASSRHFGGRSYEQYF
TGTGCCAGCAGCCGACACTTCGGGGGACGCTCCTACGAGCAGTACTTC
>TRBV6-5|TRBJ2-3|NA|NA
CASSSRRWLMMDTQYF
TGTGCCAGCAGTTCTAGGCGGTGGTTAATGATGGATACGCAGTATTTT
>TRBV4-1|TRBJ1-1|TRBD1|few
CASSQGQTSIEAFF
TGCGCCAGCAGCCAGGGACAGACGTCGATTGAAGCTTTCTTT
>TRBV6-4|TRBJ2-3|TRBD1|few
CASSDGTGGTDTQYF
TGTGCCAGCAGTGACGGTACAGGGGGTACAGATACGCAGTATTTT
>TRBV5-3|TRBJ1-5|TRBD1|NA
CARSKNLRDRVLQPQHF
TGTGCCAGAAGCAAAAACCTCCGGGACAGGGTTTTGCAGCCCCAGCATTTT
>TRBV13|TRBJ2-1|TRBD1|NA
CASSGGQVFNEQFF
TGTGCCAGCTCCGGGGGACAGGTCTTCAATGAGCAGTTCTTC
>TRBV7-9|TRBJ2-7|NA|NA
CASSLAEQSYEQYF
TGTGCCAGCAGCTTAGCGGAACAGTCCTACGAGCAGTACTTC
>TRBV4-1|TRBJ2-1|NA|NA
CASSFIPGLGRDEQFF
TGCGCCAGCAGCTTCATCCCCGGGCTTGGGAGAGATGAGCAGTTCTTC
>TRBV6-5|TRBJ1-5|NA|NA
CASSRDFNQPQHF
TGTGCCAGCAGTCGAGACTTCAATCAGCCCCAGCATTTT
>TRBV28|TRBJ1-1|TRBD1|NA
CASSLPPTGVVNTEAFF
TGTGCCAGCAGTTTACCCCCGACAGGGGTCGTAAACACTGAAGCTTTCTTT
>TRBV4-1|TRBJ2-2|NA|large
CASSSHPGELFF
TGCGCCAGCAGCTCACACCCCGGGGAGCTGTTTTTT
>TRBV6-1|TRBJ2-5|TRBD2|NA
CASRKGGLAEETQYF
TGTGCCAGCAGGAAGGGTGGACTAGCGGAAGAGACCCAGTACTTC
>TRBV29-1|TRBJ1-3|NA|NA
CNIRDSGNTIYF
TGCAACATCCGGGACTCTGGAAACACCATATATTTT
>TRBV5-4|TRBJ1-1|NA|NA
CASSLSGLNTEAFF
TGTGCCAGCAGCTTGTCAGGGCTGAACACTGAAGCTTTCTTT
>TRBV6-1|TRBJ2-1|TRBD2|NA
CASGRGVDNEQFF
TGTGCCAGCGGGCGGGGGGTAGATAATGAGCAGTTCTTC
>TRBV5-4|TRBJ2-7|TRBD2|NA
CASSSGTSGLYEQYF
TGTGCCAGCAGCTCCGGGACTAGCGGACTCTACGAGCAGTACTTC
>TRBV18|TRBJ1-5|NA|NA
CASSPTGNNQPQHF
TGTGCCAGCTCCCCCACAGGGAACAATCAGCCCCAGCATTTT
>TRBV10-1|TRBJ1-1|NA|NA
CASSESRKSTEAFF
TGCGCCAGCAGTGAGTCGAGAAAGTCAACTGAAGCTTTCTTT
>TRBV5-1|TRBJ2-7|TRBD2|NA
CASSQTSGRAYEQYF
TGCGCCAGCAGCCAGACTAGCGGGAGGGCCTACGAGCAGTACTTC
>TRBV29-1|TRBJ2-1|TRBD2|NA
CSARWGGLHNEQFF
TGCAGCGCCCGGTGGGGGGGTTTACACAATGAGCAGTTCTTC
>TRBV6-1|TRBJ1-5|TRBD1|once
CASRETGIQPQHF
TGTGCCAGCAGGGAGACAGGGATCCAGCCCCAGCATTTT